These 11 T cell receptor beta chains were all obtained from the same sample, sequenced in a study of read filtering for tumor transcriptome and immune sequencing. This library used roughly 370 ng RNA and molecular barcoded adaptors spanning alpha/delta and beta/gamma chains. One entry per CDR3 protein, called by TCRdb with MiXCR from the reads. The top ten hold less than 35% of the sample, which has around 38,000 distinct CDR3 sequences, around 13% seen once. Sequencing was carried out using a population of CD138-negative cells sorted from bone marrow. These receptors all come from a donor at least 40 years old with multiple myeloma.

In the case of this clonotype: This may come from a read error, since a much larger clone is one base off. The CDR3 reads CASGFLPDTQYF. CDR3 bases: TGTGCCAGCGGCTTTTTGCCAGATACGCAGTATTTT. This sequence joins TRBV11-2 and TRBJ2-3; no definite D call. The germline V gene encodes CDR1 SGHAT and CDR2 FQNNGV. The CDR3 spans 12 residues.

This clonotype appeared many times. The V gene is TRBV2, the J gene TRBJ2-3, with 9 bases matching TRBD2. The CDR3 runs to 15 residues. Germline V gene sequence: CDR1 SNHLY, CDR2 FYNNEI. J was trimmed by 4 bases and V by 8 bases; bases with no gene match: 10. CDR3 sequence (DNA): TGTGCCAGCTCCTCGTCTAGCGGGAATGCAGATACGCAGTATTTT. Amino acids: CASSSSSGNADTQYF.

Comment on this clonotype: A much larger clone lies a single base off, so this may be a read error. The chain is built from TRBV20-1 and TRBJ2-1; TRBD2 is a possible D gene (6 bases). The CDR3 extends over 15 amino acids. The germline gives CDR1 DFQATT, CDR2 SNEGSKA (reference sequence). V shed 5 bases and J shed 2 bases, with 16 bases lying between them. The CDR3 DNA reads as TGCAGTGCTCTCTCCGTCGGGAGTCCCTACAATGAGCAGTTCTTC. It specifies CSALSVGSPYNEQFF.

This clonotype came up many times. J is TRBJ2-7 and V is TRBV7-9, with a weak D call TRBD1 (6 bases). Germline V lookup: CDR1 SEHNR, CDR2 FQNEAQ (reference sequence). This CDR3 region has 12 residues. V was pared by 5 bases and J by 5 bases, with 10 bases between. CDR3 DNA: TGTGCCAGCAGCAATACAGGGCACGAGCAGTACTTC. It is translated as CASSNTGHEQYF. Using reference TRBV7-9 and TRBJ2-7 for the parts outside the CDR3, the full variable domain is DTGVSQNPRHKITKRGQNVTFRCDPISEHNRLYWYRQTLGQGPEFLTYFQNEAQLEKSRLLSDRFSAERPKGSFSTLEIQRTEQGDSAMYLCASSNTGHEQYFGPGTRLTVT.

This clonotype was counted ten times or more. V gene TRBV5-1 combines with J gene TRBJ1-1; TRBD1 aligns across 12 bases. The CDR3 consists of 14 residues. Germline V lookup: CDR1 SGHRS, CDR2 YFSETQ. J lost 4 bases, V lost 4 bases, and 2 bases had no gene match. In DNA, the CDR3 is TGCGCCAGCAGCATGGGACAGGGGGCCACTGAAGCTTTCTTT. This codes for CASSMGQGATEAFF.

The sample holds many counts of this clonotype. V and J are TRBV4-1 and TRBJ2-1, with D maybe TRBD2 (5 bases). CDR1 is MGHRA, CDR2 YSYEKL, per germline. The CDR3 extends over 15 amino acids. The V end was cut by 0 bases, the J end by 8 bases, with 14 bases between. The CDR3 sequence: CASSQDGLASDEQFF. CDR3 nucleotide sequence: TGCGCCAGCAGCCAAGATGGACTGGCTTCGGATGAGCAGTTCTTC.

This clonotype was found many times. The CDR3 sequence is CASSLVAGAEKLFF. The CDR3, as DNA: TGTGCCAGCAGTTTAGTGGCGGGCGCGGAAAAACTGTTTTTT. The chain recombines TRBV28 with TRBJ1-4; D unresolved. Per germline, CDR1 MDHEN and CDR2 SYDVKM. The CDR3 sequence is 14 residues long. Trimming pared 2 bases from V and 8 bases from J, leaving 12 bases between.

This clonotype appeared many times. The J gene is TRBJ2-7, the V gene TRBV7-2, with 12 positions matching TRBD2. The CDR3 spans 15 residues. V was clipped by 3 bases and J by 3 bases; unmatched bases: 3. Germline CDR1 and CDR2: SGHTA and FQGNSA. CDR3 sequence (DNA): TGTGCCAGCAGCTTTCCGGGACTAGCGGGCTACGAGCAGTACTTC. As protein: CASSFPGLAGYEQYF.

This clonotype was seen repeatedly, ten times or more. This chain uses TRBV27 with TRBJ1-1; D gene unclear. Germline V gene data show CDR1 as MNHEY and CDR2 as SMNVEV (reference sequence). The CDR3 runs to 15 residues. Between the trimmed V and J ends, which lost 0 bases and 1 base, there was a span of 9 bases. CDR3 sequence reads: CASSLSTTSNTEAFF. Written as DNA, the CDR3 is TGTGCCAGCAGTTTATCGACAACGTCGAACACTGAAGCTTTCTTT.

In its sample, this clonotype was seen many times. The CDR3 nucleotides are TGTGCCAGCAGTCAATACGGGGCCGGAGGCTACACCTTC. It yields the protein CASSQYGAGGYTF. The chain uses TRBV6-2 or TRBV6-3 and TRBJ1-2, with D possibly matching TRBD1 (5 bases). Trimming removed 5 bases from V and 8 bases from J, with 15 bases in between. The CDR3 consists of 13 residues. The germline V gene encodes CDR1 MNHEY and CDR2 SVGEGT.

This clonotype turned up a few times. This may be a read error: a much more frequent sequence differs by one nucleotide. The chain employs TRBV15 and TRBJ1-4; D might be TRBD1 (5 bases). This CDR3 region has 14 residues. In germline, CDR1 is LNHNV, CDR2 YYDKDF (reference sequence). Here the CDR3 DNA reads TGTGCCACCAGCCCTCACAGGTCTGGTGAAAAACGGTTTTTT. It yields the protein CATSPHRSGEKRFF.